A single sample is the source of the 23 T cell receptor beta chains below, sequenced in a study of blood T cell repertoires in COVID-19. TCRdb's copy holds only in-frame clones and misses some; the assay was immunoSEQ multiplex PCR. The data show 200,000 to 250,000 clones, 82% seen once. Source material: PBMCs or T cells enriched from blood (not recorded which). The receptors stem from a woman aged 55 to 70 who had recovered from COVID-19.

The V and J genes are TRBV12-3 or TRBV12-4 and TRBJ1-6; a possible D gene is TRBD1 (5 bases). The V and J ends lost 4 bases and 8 bases respectively, with 6 bases between them. CDR3 length: 12 residues. The CDR3 here is CASSSGDSPLHF. The CDR3, as DNA: TGTGCCAGCAGTTCGGGGGATTCACCCCTCCACTTT.

This chain joins TRBV27 and TRBJ2-5; D might be TRBD1 (5 bases). V lost 5 bases, J lost 2 bases, and 15 bases lay in between. CDR3 length: 15 residues. Germline-derived CDR1 and CDR2 are MNHEY and SMNVEV (reference sequence). CDR3 DNA sequence: TGTGCCAGCAGTCCGACAGTGAGCCTTCAAGAGACCCAGTACTTC. This encodes CASSPTVSLQETQYF.

The chain combines TRBV29-1 with TRBJ1-4; 7 bases match TRBD1. V was clipped by 4 bases and J by 4 bases; unmatched bases: 6. Germline V gene sequence: CDR1 SQVTM, CDR2 ANQGSEA. The CDR3 is 14 amino acids. This CDR3 reads CSVGADRVNEKLFF. The CDR3 DNA reads TGCAGCGTTGGAGCCGACAGGGTTAATGAAAAACTGTTTTTT.

This clone has only one observation. The genes are TRBV5-5 and TRBJ2-3; D uncertain. CDR3 length: 16 amino acids. Germline values: CDR1 SGHKS, CDR2 YYEKEE (reference sequence). Trimming stripped 3 bases from V and 3 bases from J, with 17 bases between. CDR3 sequence: CASSWSNNEKTDTQYF. The DNA for the CDR3 is TGTGCCAGCAGCTGGAGTAACAATGAGAAAACAGATACGCAGTATTTT. The complete variable domain, with remaining parts taken from reference TRBV5-5 and TRBJ2-3, reads DAGVTQSPTHLIKTRGQQVTLRCSPISGHKSVSWYQQVLGQGPQFIFQYYEKEERGRGNFPDRFSARQFPNYSSELNVNALLLGDSALYLCASSWSNNEKTDTQYFGPGTRLTVL.

The chain links TRBV4-2 to TRBJ1-2; a possible D gene is TRBD1 (5 bases). The V and J ends lost 0 bases and 8 bases respectively, with 13 bases between them. The CDR3 is made up of 14 amino acids. The V gene's germline CDR1 is LGHNA and CDR2 YNFKEQ. CDR3 DNA: TGTGCCAGCAGCCAAGACCGGGGGGGATGGGGCTACACCTTC. This codes for CASSQDRGGWGYTF.

The J gene is TRBJ2-1, the V gene TRBV29-1; 14 bases align to TRBD2. Germline loops: CDR1 SQVTM, CDR2 ANQGSEA. V lost 4 bases, J lost 0 bases, and 5 bases stayed unmatched. This CDR3 has 17 amino acids. The CDR3 DNA reads as TGCAGCGTTGGGACTAGCGGGGGGTCCGGCTCCTACAATGAGCAGTTCTTC. Protein product: CSVGTSGGSGSYNEQFF.

The chain carries TRBV7-9 and TRBJ1-1; 8 bases map to TRBD1. After removal of 4 bases from V and 4 bases from J, the junction contained 2 bases not matched to a gene. Germline assignment: CDR1 SEHNR and CDR2 FQNEAQ (reference sequence). The CDR3 loop spans 13 amino acids. CDR3 coding DNA: TGTGCCAGCAGCTCAGGGGGCCCCACTGAAGCTTTCTTT. It specifies CASSSGGPTEAFF.

This chain joins TRBV6-6 and TRBJ1-1; no reliable D call. Trimming pared 8 bases from V and 6 bases from J, leaving 16 bases between. In germline, CDR1 is MNHNY, CDR2 SVGAGI (reference sequence). The CDR3 spans 13 residues. The CDR3 nucleotides are TGTGCCAGCCGGGTTATCGGCGGATCTGAAGCTTTCTTT. Protein: CASRVIGGSEAFF.

This chain uses TRBV7-9 with TRBJ1-5; D possibly corresponds to TRBD1 (6 bases). This CDR3 is 13 amino acids long. V was pared by 6 bases and J by 6 bases, with 12 bases between. CDR1 and CDR2 from the germline V gene are SEHNR and FQNEAQ (reference sequence). CDR3 nucleotide sequence: TGTGCCAGCAGTCTAACAGGGACTCAGCCCCAGCATTTT. This encodes CASSLTGTQPQHF.

The rearrangement joins TRBV20-1 to TRBJ1-4; D gene unclear. This CDR3 has 11 amino acids. Trimming took off 3 bases at V and 14 bases at J, with 13 bases between the two ends. Germline V gene lookup returns CDR1 DFQATT and CDR2 SNEGSKA (reference sequence). In DNA form, the CDR3 reads TGCAGTGCTAGTTCGAGGTCGAGGCTGTTTTTT. This sequence encodes CSASSRSRLFF.

The V call is TRBV28, the J call TRBJ1-2; 10 nucleotides line up with TRBD1. After removal of 4 bases from V and 4 bases from J, the junction contained 6 bases not matched to a gene. CDR1 is MDHEN, CDR2 SYDVKM, per germline. The CDR3 covers 15 residues. CDR3 DNA sequence: TGTGCCAGCAGTTCCGGGACAGGGGTATTCTATGGCTACACCTTC. Its translation: CASSSGTGVFYGYTF.

The CDR3: CASSLTGGDTGELFF. As DNA, the CDR3 is TGCGCCAGCAGCTTGACAGGGGGGGACACCGGGGAGCTGTTTTTT. This chain links TRBV5-1 with TRBJ2-2; a possible D gene is TRBD1 (8 bases). Germline CDR1 reads SGHRS; CDR2 reads YFSETQ. V lost 1 base and J lost 3, with 10 bases in between. CDR3 size: 15 residues.

The chain combines TRBV7-6 with TRBJ1-1; D is unresolved. The length of the CDR3 is 15 residues. V lost 2 bases, J lost 1 base, and 11 bases lay in between. Germline CDR1 SGHVS, CDR2 FNYEAQ. Here the CDR3 DNA reads TGTGCCAGCAGCTTACTTGTCGGCGGGAACACTGAAGCTTTCTTT. It translates to CASSLLVGGNTEAFF.

Note on this clone: Other DNA sequences in this sample translate to the same CDR3. The rearrangement uses TRBV6-5 and TRBJ1-2, with D perhaps TRBD1 (5 bases). The CDR3 loop spans 15 amino acids. The V gene lost 6 bases and the J gene lost 4 bases, with 18 bases spanning the gap. Per the germline V gene, CDR1 is MNHEY and CDR2 is SVGAGI. CDR3 DNA sequence: TGTGCCAGCAGCCCCACCGGGGGAAGGTCCTATGGCTACACCTTC. Residues: CASSPTGGRSYGYTF.

In its sample, this clone was seen once. The V call is TRBV7-8, the J call TRBJ2-5, with 7 bases fitting TRBD1. From germline, CDR1 is SGHVS and CDR2 FQNEAQ. The V and J ends lost 8 bases and 3 bases, in that order; junction bases with no gene match: 6. The CDR3 is 13 amino acids. The CDR3 DNA sequence: TGTGCCAGCTTGGGACAGAGTAAAGAGACCCAGTACTTC. This translates into CASLGQSKETQYF.

The CDR3 DNA reads as TGCGCCAGCAGCTCCCTGGGGACGGGACAGGGGGCATACGAGCAGTACTTC. Its translation is CASSSLGTGQGAYEQYF. The J gene is TRBJ2-7, the V gene TRBV5-1; the match to TRBD1 covers 12 bases. Per the germline V gene, CDR1 is SGHRS and CDR2 is YFSETQ. The CDR3 covers 17 residues. J was trimmed by 4 bases and V by 3 bases; bases with no gene match: 11.

The chain combines TRBV15 with TRBJ2-5, with 7 bases fitting TRBD2. The V gene end was trimmed by 2 bases and the J gene end by 5 bases; junction bases not matched to a gene: 8. This CDR3 has 15 amino acids. The germline V gene encodes CDR1 LNHNV and CDR2 YYDKDF (reference sequence). This chain's CDR3 is CATSRSGGSSETQYF. The CDR3 DNA reads TGTGCCACCAGCAGATCGGGAGGTAGCAGCGAGACCCAGTACTTC.

This chain links TRBV18 with TRBJ2-2, with D possibly matching TRBD1 (6 bases). Germline V gene lookup returns CDR1 KGHSH and CDR2 LQKENI. The ends were cut back, 2 bases at V and 2 bases at J, with 15 bases in the middle. The CDR3 covers 17 residues. The CDR3 bases are TGTGCCAGCTCACCAACAGGGAACGAATTAAACACCGGGGAGCTGTTTTTT. Translation gives CASSPTGNELNTGELFF.

The V call is TRBV4-2, the J call TRBJ2-5; tentatively, D is TRBD2 (6 bases). Germline V lookup: CDR1 LGHNA, CDR2 YNFKEQ. V was trimmed by 4 bases and J by 6 bases, leaving 12 bases between them. CDR3 length equals 13 residues. In DNA form, the CDR3 reads TGTGCCAGCAGCCCTTCTAGCGACCAGACCCAGTACTTC. Protein: CASSPSSDQTQYF.

The rearrangement uses TRBV19 and TRBJ2-7; no clear D gene. V lost 3 bases and J 2 bases, leaving 11 bases between the germline ends. The germline V gene has CDR1 LNHDA and CDR2 SQIVND (reference sequence). This CDR3 contains 14 residues. CDR3 sequence: CASSMNSYPYEQYF. CDR3 nucleotide sequence: TGTGCCAGTAGTATGAACTCCTACCCCTACGAGCAGTACTTC.

This clone was picked up one time. J is TRBJ2-2 and V is TRBV9; TRBD2 aligns across 8 bases. J was trimmed by 5 bases and V by 0 bases; bases with no gene match: 6. The CDR3 totals 16 residues. Per germline, CDR1 SGDLS and CDR2 YYNGEE. Here the CDR3 reads CASSVALTGGTGELFF. In nucleotides, the CDR3 is TGTGCCAGCAGCGTAGCACTTACGGGGGGGACCGGGGAGCTGTTTTTT.

This clone was detected once. The chain has TRBV7-2 and TRBJ2-3; 8 bases fit TRBD1. Germline CDR1 reads SGHTA; CDR2 reads FQGNSA. CDR3 length: 14 residues. The trim removed 7 bases at V and 5 bases at J, leaving 8 bases unmatched. CDR3 nucleotides: TGTGCCAGCAACGAACAGGGGGTAGGAGATACGCAGTATTTT. It yields the protein CASNEQGVGDTQYF.

This chain connects TRBV9 to TRBJ1-5; tentatively, D is TRBD1 (6 bases). This CDR3 spans 15 amino acids. Germline assignment: CDR1 SGDLS and CDR2 YYNGEE. V lost 4 bases and J lost 0, with 11 bases in between. CDR3 sequence (DNA): TGTGCCAGCAGCCGGACAGCTTATAGCAATCAGCCCCAGCATTTT. Amino acid sequence: CASSRTAYSNQPQHF.